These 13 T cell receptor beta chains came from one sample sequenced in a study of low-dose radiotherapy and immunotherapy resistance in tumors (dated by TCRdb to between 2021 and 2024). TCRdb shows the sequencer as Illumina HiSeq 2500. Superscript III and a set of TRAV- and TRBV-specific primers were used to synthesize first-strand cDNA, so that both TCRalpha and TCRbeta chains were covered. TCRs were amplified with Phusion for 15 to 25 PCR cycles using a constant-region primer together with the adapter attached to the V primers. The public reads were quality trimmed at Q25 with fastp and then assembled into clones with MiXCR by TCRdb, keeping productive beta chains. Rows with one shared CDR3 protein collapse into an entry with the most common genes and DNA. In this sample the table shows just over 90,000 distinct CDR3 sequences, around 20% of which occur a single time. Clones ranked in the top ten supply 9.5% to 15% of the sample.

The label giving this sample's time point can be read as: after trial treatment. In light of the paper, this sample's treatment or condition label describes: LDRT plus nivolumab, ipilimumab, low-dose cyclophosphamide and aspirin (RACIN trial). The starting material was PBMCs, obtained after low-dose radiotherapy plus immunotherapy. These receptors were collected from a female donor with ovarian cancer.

As DNA, the CDR3 is TGTGCCAGCAGGGGACTAGCTGGGGGTGAGCAGTTCTTC. It encodes CASRGLAGGEQFF. This sequence joins TRBV6-1 and TRBJ2-1, with 9 nucleotides matching TRBD2. The CDR3 contains 13 residues. V was pared by 6 bases and J by 9 bases, with 6 bases of the junction left unmatched. Germline V CDR1 and CDR2: MNHNS, SASEGT.

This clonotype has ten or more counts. CDR3 nucleotides: TGCAGCGTTGAAGATCTTGTCGGATCCTCTGGAAACACCATATATTTT. Protein product: CSVEDLVGSSGNTIYF. J is TRBJ1-3 and V is TRBV29-1; D remains ambiguous. Germline CDR1 is SQVTM and CDR2 is ANQGSEA. This CDR3 has 16 residues. The ends were cut back, 0 bases at V and 0 bases at J, with 12 bases in the middle.

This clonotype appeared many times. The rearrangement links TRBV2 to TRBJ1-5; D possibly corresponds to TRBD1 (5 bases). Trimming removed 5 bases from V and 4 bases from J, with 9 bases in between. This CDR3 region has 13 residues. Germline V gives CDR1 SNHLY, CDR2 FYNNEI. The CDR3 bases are TGTGCCAGCAGTACAGGTCGAAATCAGCCCCAGCATTTT. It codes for CASSTGRNQPQHF.

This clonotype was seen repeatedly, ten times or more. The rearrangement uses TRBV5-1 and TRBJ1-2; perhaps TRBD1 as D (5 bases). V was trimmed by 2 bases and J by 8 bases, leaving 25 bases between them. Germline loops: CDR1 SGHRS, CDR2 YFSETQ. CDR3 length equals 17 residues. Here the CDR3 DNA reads TGCGCCAGCAGCTTTTCCGGCATCTCGGACATTAGCGGAGGCTACACCTTC. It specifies CASSFSGISDISGGYTF.

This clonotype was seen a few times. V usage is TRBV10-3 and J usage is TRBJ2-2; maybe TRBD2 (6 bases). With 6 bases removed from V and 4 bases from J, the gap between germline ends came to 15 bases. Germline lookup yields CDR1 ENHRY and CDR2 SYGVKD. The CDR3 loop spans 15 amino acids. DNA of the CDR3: TGTGCCATCAGGCCCGGAGGGGCTGGCACCGGGGAGCTGTTTTTT. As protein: CAIRPGGAGTGELFF.

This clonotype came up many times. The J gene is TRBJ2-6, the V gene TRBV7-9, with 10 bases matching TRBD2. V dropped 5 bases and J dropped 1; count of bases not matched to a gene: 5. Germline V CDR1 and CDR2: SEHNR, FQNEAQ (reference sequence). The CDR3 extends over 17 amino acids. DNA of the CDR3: TGTGCCAGCAGCAAAAGGGGACTAGCGTCTGGGGCCAACGTCCTGACTTTC. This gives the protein CASSKRGLASGANVLTF.

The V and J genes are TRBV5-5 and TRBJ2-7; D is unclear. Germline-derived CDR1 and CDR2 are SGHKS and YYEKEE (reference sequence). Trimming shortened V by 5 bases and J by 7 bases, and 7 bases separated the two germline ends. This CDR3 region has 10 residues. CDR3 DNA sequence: TGTGCCAGCAGGGGAACGGAGCAGTACTTC. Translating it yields CASRGTEQYF.

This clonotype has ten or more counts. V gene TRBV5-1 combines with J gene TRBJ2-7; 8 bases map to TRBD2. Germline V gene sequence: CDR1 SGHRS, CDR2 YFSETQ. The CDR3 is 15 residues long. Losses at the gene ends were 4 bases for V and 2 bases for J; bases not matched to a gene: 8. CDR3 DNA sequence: TGCGCCAGCAGCCTGCAGAGCGGGAGCCCCTACGAGCAGTACTTC. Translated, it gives CASSLQSGSPYEQYF.

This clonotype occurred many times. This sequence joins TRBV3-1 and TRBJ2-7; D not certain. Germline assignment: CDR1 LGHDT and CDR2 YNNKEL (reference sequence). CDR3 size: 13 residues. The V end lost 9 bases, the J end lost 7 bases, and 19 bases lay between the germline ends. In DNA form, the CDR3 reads TGTGCCAGTGATAACCCCACGGTTGGAGAGCAGTACTTC. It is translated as CASDNPTVGEQYF.

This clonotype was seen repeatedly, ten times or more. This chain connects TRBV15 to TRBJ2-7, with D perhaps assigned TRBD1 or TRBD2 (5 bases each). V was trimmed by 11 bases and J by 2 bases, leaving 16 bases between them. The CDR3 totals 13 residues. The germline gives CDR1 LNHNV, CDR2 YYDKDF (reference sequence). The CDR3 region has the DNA TGTGCCCCCCCCCGGGACGGCCCCTACGAGCAGTACTTC. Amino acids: CAPPRDGPYEQYF.

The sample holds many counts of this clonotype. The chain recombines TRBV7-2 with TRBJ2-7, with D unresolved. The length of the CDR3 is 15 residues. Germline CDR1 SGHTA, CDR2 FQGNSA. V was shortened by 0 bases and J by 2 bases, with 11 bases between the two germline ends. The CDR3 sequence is CASSLAAERTYEQYF. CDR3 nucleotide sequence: TGTGCCAGCAGCTTAGCGGCCGAAAGAACCTACGAGCAGTACTTC.

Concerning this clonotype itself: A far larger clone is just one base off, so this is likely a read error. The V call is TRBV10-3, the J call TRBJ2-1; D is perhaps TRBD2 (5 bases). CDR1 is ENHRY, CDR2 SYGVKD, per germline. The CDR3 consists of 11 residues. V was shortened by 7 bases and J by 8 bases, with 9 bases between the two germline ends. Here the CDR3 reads CAITRGDEQFF. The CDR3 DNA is TGTGCCATCACCCGGGGAGATGAGCAGTTCTTC.

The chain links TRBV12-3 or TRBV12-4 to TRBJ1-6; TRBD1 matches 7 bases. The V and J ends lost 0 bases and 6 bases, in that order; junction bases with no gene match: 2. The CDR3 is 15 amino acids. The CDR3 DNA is TGTGCCAGCAGTTTAGCAGAGGGGGCTAATTCACCCCTCCACTTT. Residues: CASSLAEGANSPLHF.